This T cell receptor beta chain was sequenced during a study of molecular identifiers for immune sequencing clone quantification. As for the study in general: Naive CD8 cell RNA, from roughly 21,000 or 96,000 cells, was split five ways in replicates, with four sequenced.

Ten or more counts support this clonotype. TCRdb recomputed calls from the PCR reads with MiXCR, one row per CDR3 protein. The sample lists over 55,000 distinct CDR3 sequences, less than 20% occurring once. This CDR3 is 19 amino acids long. The J segment lost 7 bases and the V segment lost 0 bases, leaving 15 bases of the junction unmatched. Germline V CDR1 and CDR2: KGHDR, SFDVKD. The chain joins TRBV24-1 to TRBJ2-1; 9 bases match TRBD2. This clonotype originated in a human donor in good health. Some libraries in this study had Jurkat cell RNA spiked in. Sequencing used naive CD8+ T cells from blood, with Jurkat cell RNA spiked in. Subset given: FACS-sorted CD8+CD4-CCR7+CD45RA+ naive T cells. CDR3 sequence (DNA): TGTGCCACCAGTGATTTGTGGGTCGGTGAGGGGACTAGCTATAATGAGCAGTTCTTC. Translation: CATSDLWVGEGTSYNEQFF.